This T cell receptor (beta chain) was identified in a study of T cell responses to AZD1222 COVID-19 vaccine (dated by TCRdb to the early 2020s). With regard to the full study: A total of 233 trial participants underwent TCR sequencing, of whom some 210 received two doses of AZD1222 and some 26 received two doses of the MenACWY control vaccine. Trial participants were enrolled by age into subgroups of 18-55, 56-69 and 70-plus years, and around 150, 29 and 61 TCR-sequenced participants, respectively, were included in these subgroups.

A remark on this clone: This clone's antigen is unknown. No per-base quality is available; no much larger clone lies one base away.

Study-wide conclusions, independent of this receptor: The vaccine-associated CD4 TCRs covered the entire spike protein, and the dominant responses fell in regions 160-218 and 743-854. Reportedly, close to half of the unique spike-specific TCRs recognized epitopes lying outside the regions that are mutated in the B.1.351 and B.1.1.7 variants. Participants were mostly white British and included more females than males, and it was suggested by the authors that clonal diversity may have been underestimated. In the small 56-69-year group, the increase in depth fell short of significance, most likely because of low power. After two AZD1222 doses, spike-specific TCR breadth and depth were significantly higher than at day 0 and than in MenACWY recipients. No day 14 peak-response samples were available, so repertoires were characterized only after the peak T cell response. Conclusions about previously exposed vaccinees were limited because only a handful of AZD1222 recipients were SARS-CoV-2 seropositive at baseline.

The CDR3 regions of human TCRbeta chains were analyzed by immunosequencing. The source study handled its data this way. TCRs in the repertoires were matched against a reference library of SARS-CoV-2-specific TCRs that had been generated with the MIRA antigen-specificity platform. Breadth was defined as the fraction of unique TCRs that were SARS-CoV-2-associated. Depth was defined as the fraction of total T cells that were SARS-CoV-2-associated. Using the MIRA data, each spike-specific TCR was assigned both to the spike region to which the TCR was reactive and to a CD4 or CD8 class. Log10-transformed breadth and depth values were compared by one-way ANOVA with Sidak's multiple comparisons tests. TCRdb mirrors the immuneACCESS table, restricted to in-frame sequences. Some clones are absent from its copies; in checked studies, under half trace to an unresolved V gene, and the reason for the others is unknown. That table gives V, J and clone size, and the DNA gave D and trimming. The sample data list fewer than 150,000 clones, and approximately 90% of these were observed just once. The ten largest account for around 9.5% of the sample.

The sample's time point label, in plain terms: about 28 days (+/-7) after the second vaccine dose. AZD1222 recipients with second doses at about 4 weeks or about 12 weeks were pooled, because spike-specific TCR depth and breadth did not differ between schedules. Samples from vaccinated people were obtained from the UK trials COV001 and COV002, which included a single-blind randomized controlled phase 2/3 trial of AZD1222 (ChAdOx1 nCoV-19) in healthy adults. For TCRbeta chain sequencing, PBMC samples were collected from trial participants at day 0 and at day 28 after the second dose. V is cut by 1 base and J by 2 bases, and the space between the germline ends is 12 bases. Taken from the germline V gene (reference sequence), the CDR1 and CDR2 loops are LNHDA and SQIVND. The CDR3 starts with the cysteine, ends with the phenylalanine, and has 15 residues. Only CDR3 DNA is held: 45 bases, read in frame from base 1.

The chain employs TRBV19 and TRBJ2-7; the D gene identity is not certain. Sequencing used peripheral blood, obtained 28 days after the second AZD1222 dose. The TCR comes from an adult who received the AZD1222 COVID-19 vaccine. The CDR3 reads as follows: CASSIGAEFPYEQYF. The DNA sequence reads TGTGCCAGTAGTATAGGTGCAGAATTCCCCTACGAGCAGTACTTC.